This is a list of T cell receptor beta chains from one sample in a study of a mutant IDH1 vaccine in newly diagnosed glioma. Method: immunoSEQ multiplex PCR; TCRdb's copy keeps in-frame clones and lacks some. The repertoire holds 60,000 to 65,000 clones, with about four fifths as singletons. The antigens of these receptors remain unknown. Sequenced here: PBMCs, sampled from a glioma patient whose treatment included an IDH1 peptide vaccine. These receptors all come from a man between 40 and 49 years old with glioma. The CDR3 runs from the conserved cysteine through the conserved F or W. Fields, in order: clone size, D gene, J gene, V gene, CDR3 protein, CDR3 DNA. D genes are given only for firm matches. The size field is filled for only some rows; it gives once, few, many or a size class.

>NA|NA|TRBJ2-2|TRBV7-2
CASSLHRGLGELFF
TGTGCCAGCAGCTTACATCGGGGGCTCGGGGAGCTGTTTTTT
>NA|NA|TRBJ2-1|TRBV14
CASNLGVGEQFF
TGTGCCAGCAACCTGGGTGTGGGTGAGCAGTTCTTC
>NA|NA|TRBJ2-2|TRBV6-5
CASREVTSGELFF
TGTGCCAGCAGGGAGGTGACCTCCGGGGAGCTGTTTTTT
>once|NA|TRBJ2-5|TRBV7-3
CASSAGLGETQYF
TGTGCCAGCAGCGCGGGACTCGGGGAGACCCAGTACTTC
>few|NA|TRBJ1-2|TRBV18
CASSPSVKNYGYTF
TGTGCCAGCTCCCCATCTGTAAAGAACTATGGCTACACCTTC
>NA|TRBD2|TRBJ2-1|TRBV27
CASSLGVAGGNEQFF
TGTGCCAGCAGTTTAGGGGTAGCGGGGGGAAATGAGCAGTTCTTC
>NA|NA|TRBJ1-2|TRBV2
CASSSDPGTGYTF
TGTGCCAGCAGCTCGGACCCAGGGACCGGCTACACCTTC
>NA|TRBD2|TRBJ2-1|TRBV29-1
CSVELGGGPKFF
TGCAGCGTTGAATTGGGGGGAGGGCCTAAGTTCTTC
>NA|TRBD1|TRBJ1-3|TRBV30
CAWSVLGQGIGSGNTIYF
TGTGCCTGGAGTGTGCTGGGACAGGGTATCGGCTCTGGAAACACCATATATTTT
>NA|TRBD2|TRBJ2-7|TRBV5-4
CASSLGRTSSGVEQYF
TGTGCCAGCAGCTTGGGGAGGACTAGCTCGGGTGTTGAGCAGTACTTC
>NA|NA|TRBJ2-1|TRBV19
CASSIAAATYNEQFF
TGTGCCAGTAGTATAGCAGCGGCGACGTACAATGAGCAGTTCTTC
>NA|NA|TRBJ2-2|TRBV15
CATTQGWDGELFF
TGTGCCACGACCCAGGGGTGGGACGGGGAGCTGTTTTTT
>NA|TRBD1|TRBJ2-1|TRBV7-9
CASSQGQAYNEQFF
TGTGCCAGCAGCCAGGGACAGGCCTACAATGAGCAGTTCTTC
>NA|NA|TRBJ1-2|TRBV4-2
CASSQGAEIPTYGYTF
TGTGCCAGCAGCCAAGGGGCGGAGATCCCGACCTATGGCTACACCTTC
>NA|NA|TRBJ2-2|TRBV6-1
CASSEDRVTGELFF
TGTGCCAGCAGTGAAGACAGGGTCACCGGGGAGCTGTTTTTT
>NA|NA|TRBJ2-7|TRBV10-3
CAIIHDSTYEQYF
TGTGCCATCATTCATGACTCTACCTACGAGCAGTACTTC
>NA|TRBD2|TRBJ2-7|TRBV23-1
CASSQPETSGPYEQYF
TGCGCCAGCAGTCAACCGGAGACTAGCGGGCCATACGAGCAGTACTTC
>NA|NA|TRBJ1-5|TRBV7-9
CASSFTSGSGNQPQHF
TGTGCCAGCAGCTTTACGAGTGGTAGCGGCAATCAGCCCCAGCATTTT
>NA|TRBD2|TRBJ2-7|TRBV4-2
CASSLAGGTSYEQYF
TGTGCCAGCAGCCTAGCGGGGGGGACATCCTACGAGCAGTACTTC
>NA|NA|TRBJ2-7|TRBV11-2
CASSGRVITAGEQYF
TGTGCCAGCAGCGGACGCGTCATTACGGCGGGGGAGCAGTACTTC
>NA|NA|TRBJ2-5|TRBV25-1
CASSEMVDLGGTQYF
TGTGCCAGCAGTGAAATGGTTGACCTCGGGGGGACCCAGTACTTC
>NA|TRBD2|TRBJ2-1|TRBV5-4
CASSSPSGVPYNEQFF
TGTGCCAGCAGTTCGCCTAGCGGGGTGCCCTACAATGAGCAGTTCTTC
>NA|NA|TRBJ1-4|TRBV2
CASGRDREKLFF
TGTGCCAGCGGGCGAGATAGAGAAAAACTGTTTTTT
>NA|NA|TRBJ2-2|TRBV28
CASSSPGGGPGELFF
TGTGCCAGCAGTTCACCAGGGGGGGGCCCCGGGGAGCTGTTTTTT
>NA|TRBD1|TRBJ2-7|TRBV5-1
CASSPDRGPYEQYF
TGCGCCAGCAGCCCGGACAGGGGGCCCTACGAGCAGTACTTC
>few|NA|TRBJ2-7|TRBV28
CASSVGWGPTYEQYF
TGTGCCAGCTCAGTTGGCTGGGGTCCTACCTACGAGCAGTACTTC
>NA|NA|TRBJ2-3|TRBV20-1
CSASSSVTQYF
TGCAGTGCTAGTAGTAGCGTTACGCAGTATTTT
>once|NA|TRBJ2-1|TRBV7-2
CASSLVPGTEQFF
TGTGCCAGCAGCTTAGTGCCGGGGACTGAGCAGTTCTTC
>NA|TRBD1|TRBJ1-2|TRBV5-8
CASSRGTGGDYGYTF
TGTGCCAGCAGCCGAGGGACAGGGGGGGACTATGGCTACACCTTC
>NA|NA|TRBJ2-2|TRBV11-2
CASSLVLSMTGELFF
TGTGCCAGCAGCTTAGTACTCAGTATGACCGGGGAGCTGTTTTTT
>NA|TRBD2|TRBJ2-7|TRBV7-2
CASSPPPTGGLLREQYF
TGTGCCAGCAGCCCTCCCCCCACGGGGGGTCTCCTAAGGGAGCAGTACTTC
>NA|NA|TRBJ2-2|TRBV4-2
CASSQGWGTNTGELFF
TGTGCCAGCAGCCAAGGTTGGGGGACGAACACCGGGGAGCTGTTTTTT
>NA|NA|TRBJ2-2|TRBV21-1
CASIKVQGAGTGELFF
TGTGCCAGCATCAAGGTCCAGGGCGCAGGCACCGGGGAGCTGTTTTTT
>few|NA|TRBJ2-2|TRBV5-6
CASSPQGWNTGELFF
TGTGCCAGCAGCCCCCAGGGGTGGAACACCGGGGAGCTGTTTTTT
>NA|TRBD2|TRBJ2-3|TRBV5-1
CASSLSGGAADTQYF
TGCGCCAGCAGCTTGAGCGGGGGGGCCGCAGATACGCAGTATTTT
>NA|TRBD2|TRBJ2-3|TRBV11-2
CASSPGLGPDTQYF
TGTGCCAGCAGCCCGGGACTAGGTCCAGATACGCAGTATTTT
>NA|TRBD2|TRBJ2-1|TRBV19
CASTPWAGGYNEQFF
TGTGCCAGTACCCCCTGGGCGGGGGGTTACAATGAGCAGTTCTTC
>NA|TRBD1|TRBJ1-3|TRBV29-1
CSVDPTGAGNTIYF
TGCAGCGTTGACCCGACAGGGGCTGGAAACACCATATATTTT